Listed here are 25 T cell receptor beta chains from one sample, sequenced in a study of regulatory T cells in long-lasting Graves disease. Building the TCR beta libraries relied on iRepertoire HTBI primers, and CDR3 regions underwent Arm-PCR. TCRdb reprocessed the multiplex PCR reads with MiXCR, giving one entry per CDR3 protein. The sample has about 430,000 distinct CDR3 sequences, 21% seen once. The time point here: persistent/refractory GD, antithyroid drugs over 5 years with positive TRAb. The TCR library used RNA extracted from PBMCs. This specimen consisted of peripheral blood mononuclear cells (PBMCs), obtained when the disease was refractory, from a patient treated with antithyroid drugs. The source is a female donor with Graves disease.

In its sample, this clonotype was seen a few times. The genes are TRBV7-9 and TRBJ2-7; D is unclear. In germline, CDR1 is SEHNR, CDR2 FQNEAQ (reference sequence). V gave up 5 bases and J gave up 1 base, with 9 bases separating them. This CDR3 is 13 amino acids long. CDR3 DNA: TGTGCCAGCAGCCCAGCCCAATCCTACGAGCAGTACTTC. It is translated as CASSPAQSYEQYF.

The V gene is TRBV28, the J gene TRBJ2-1; 10 bases line up with TRBD2. CDR3 length equals 14 residues. The trim removed 10 bases at V and 3 bases at J, leaving 6 bases unmatched. The V gene's germline CDR1 is MDHEN and CDR2 SYDVKM. Here the CDR3 DNA reads TGTGCCACCCTCGGGACTAGCGACTACAATGAGCAGTTCTTC. This translates into CATLGTSDYNEQFF.

This clonotype was seen many times. The genes are TRBV28 and TRBJ2-5; D is unclear. With 3 bases removed from V and 5 bases from J, the gap between germline ends came to 19 bases. The germline V gene has CDR1 MDHEN and CDR2 SYDVKM. The CDR3 contains 16 residues. CDR3 DNA: TGTGCCAGCAGTTTCCCCCAGTCCAGGACGCAGGAGACCCAGTACTTC. The encoded protein is CASSFPQSRTQETQYF.

A word on this clonotype: A read error is likely here: a far larger clone is one base away. The chain uses TRBV28 and TRBJ1-6, with D tentatively TRBD1 (5 bases). Germline V gives CDR1 MDHEN, CDR2 SYDVKM. CDR3 size: 13 residues. The CDR3 DNA is TGTGCCAGCAGTTACAGGCCGGACACTGAAGCTTCCTTT. Its translation: CASSYRPDTEASF. Full variable domain (rest looked up from reference TRBV28 and TRBJ1-6): DVKVTQSSRYLVKRTGEKVFLECVQDMDHENMFWYRQDPGLGLRLIYFSYDVKMKEKGDIPEGYSVSREKKERFSLILESASTNQTSMYLCASSYRPDTEASFGNGTRLTVT.

This sequence joins TRBV28 and TRBJ2-4; TRBD1 agrees at 7 bases. V lost 7 bases and J lost 9; bases outside the gene matches: 12. The germline gives CDR1 MDHEN, CDR2 SYDVKM. The CDR3 has 14 residues. The CDR3 is CASNPGQAPSIQYF. In DNA form, the CDR3 reads TGTGCCAGCAATCCTGGACAGGCGCCCAGCATTCAGTACTTC.

This clonotype was counted ten times or more. The rearrangement links TRBV7-2 to TRBJ2-5; D is ambiguous. CDR1 SGHTA and CDR2 FQGNSA come from the germline V gene. V lost 5 bases and J 5 bases, leaving 12 bases between the germline ends. This CDR3 spans 13 amino acids. For the CDR3, the DNA is TGTGCCAGCAGCACAGATCGGTGGGAGACCCAGTACTTC. This gives the protein CASSTDRWETQYF.

This chain uses TRBV7-8 with TRBJ1-1, with a weak D call TRBD1 (6 bases). The V gene's germline CDR1 is SGHVS and CDR2 FQNEAQ. The CDR3 sequence is 13 residues long. The V end was cut by 2 bases, the J end by 10 bases, with 14 bases between. As DNA, the CDR3 is TGTGCCAGCAGCTTAAAGGTCTTAGGGGGAGCTTTCTTT. It translates to CASSLKVLGGAFF. Looking up the rest from reference TRBV7-8 and TRBJ1-1 gives the full variable domain: GAGVSQSPRYKVAKRGQDVALRCDPISGHVSLFWYQQALGQGPEFLTYFQNEAQLDKSGLPSDRFFAERPEGSVSTLKIQRTQQEDSAVYLCASSLKVLGGAFFGQGTRLTVV.

The chain joins TRBV9 to TRBJ1-2; D perhaps matches TRBD1 (5 bases). There are 13 residues in the CDR3. V was cut by 3 bases and J by 1 base, with 7 bases left in between. Germline values: CDR1 SGDLS, CDR2 YYNGEE. The CDR3 coding sequence is TGTGCCAGCAGCGCCGACAGTAACTATGGCTACACCTTC. Its translation is CASSADSNYGYTF.

The gene calls are TRBV30 and TRBJ1-6; maybe TRBD1 (6 bases). The CDR3 has 15 residues. V was clipped by 5 bases and J by 0 bases, with 11 bases between them. Germline CDR1 is GTSNPN and CDR2 is SVGIG (reference sequence). The CDR3 region is CAWDRKSSYNSPLHF. In DNA form, the CDR3 reads TGTGCCTGGGACAGGAAGAGCTCCTATAATTCACCCCTCCACTTT. The full variable domain, with the rest looked up from reference TRBV30 and TRBJ1-6, is SQTIHQWPATLVQPVGSPLSLECTVEGTSNPNLYWYRQAAGRGLQLLFYSVGIGQISSEVPQNLSASRPQDRQFILSSKKLLLSDSGFYLCAWDRKSSYNSPLHFGNGTRLTVT.

This clonotype appeared a few times. CDR3 in amino acids: CASSEALRGAYYEQYF. DNA for the CDR3: TGTGCCAGCAGTGAAGCCCTTCGAGGAGCCTACTACGAGCAGTACTTC. The V call is TRBV2, the J call TRBJ2-7; D unclear. CDR3 length: 16 residues. The germline V gene encodes CDR1 SNHLY and CDR2 FYNNEI. Between the trimmed V and J ends, which lost 0 bases and 3 bases, there was a span of 15 bases. The whole variable domain, filled in from reference TRBV2 and TRBJ2-7, reads EPEVTQTPSHQVTQMGQEVILRCVPISNHLYFYWYRQILGQKVEFLVSFYNNEISEKSEIFDDQFSVERPDGSNFTLKIRSTKLEDSAMYFCASSEALRGAYYEQYFGPGTRLTVT.

In this sample, this clonotype turned up many times. The rearrangement links TRBV12-3 or TRBV12-4 to TRBJ2-2; 8 positions match TRBD2. Germline trimming cut 7 bases from V and 0 bases from J; bases unmatched to any gene: 7. The CDR3 has 16 amino acids. The DNA for the CDR3 is TGTGCCAGCATCCCAGTAGCGGGATCGAACACCGGGGAGCTGTTTTTT. It yields the protein CASIPVAGSNTGELFF.

The chain is built from TRBV2 and TRBJ2-1; TRBD2 agrees at 7 bases. This CDR3 comprises 12 residues. Germline CDR1 reads SNHLY; CDR2 reads FYNNEI. Germline trimming cut 0 bases from V and 14 bases from J; bases unmatched to any gene: 4. The CDR3 is CASSEAAGVEFF. The CDR3 DNA is TGTGCCAGCAGTGAAGCGGCGGGAGTGGAGTTCTTC. The full variable domain, with the rest looked up from reference TRBV2 and TRBJ2-1, is EPEVTQTPSHQVTQMGQEVILRCVPISNHLYFYWYRQILGQKVEFLVSFYNNEISEKSEIFDDQFSVERPDGSNFTLKIRSTKLEDSAMYFCASSEAAGVEFFGPGTRLTVL.

Concerning this clonotype: A much larger clone lies a single base off, so this may be a read error. The chain couples TRBV29-1 to TRBJ2-2; a possible D gene is TRBD2 (5 bases). The V gene's germline CDR1 is SQVTM and CDR2 ANQGSEA. This CDR3 region has 13 residues. The CDR3 loop is CSVSGLSTGELVF. In DNA, the CDR3 is TGCAGCGTGTCCGGGTTAAGCACCGGGGAGCTGGTTTTT.

This clonotype was recorded many times. The rearrangement joins TRBV28 to TRBJ1-1; the D gene is possibly TRBD1 (6 bases). The CDR3 covers 15 residues. Trimming removed 3 bases from V and 4 bases from J, with 15 bases in between. CDR1 is MDHEN and CDR2 is SYDVKM in the germline V gene. The CDR3 reads CASSFSGVVSTEAFF. The CDR3 region has the DNA TGTGCCAGCAGTTTTTCAGGGGTGGTTAGCACTGAAGCTTTCTTT.

This clonotype came up many times. The chain links TRBV27 to TRBJ2-7; D assignment may be TRBD1 or TRBD2 (5 bases each). The germline V gene encodes CDR1 MNHEY and CDR2 SMNVEV (reference sequence). The CDR3 sequence is 16 residues long. The V end was cut by 2 bases, the J end by 3 bases, with 17 bases between. The CDR3 protein is CASSLGMGTDGYEQYF. Written as DNA, the CDR3 is TGTGCCAGCAGTTTAGGGATGGGGACGGACGGCTACGAGCAGTACTTC.

This clonotype was seen many times. The chain couples TRBV28 to TRBJ1-3; D gene unclear. The germline gives CDR1 MDHEN, CDR2 SYDVKM. Trimming pared 8 bases from V and 0 bases from J, leaving 14 bases between. CDR3 length equals 15 residues. The CDR3 DNA reads TGTGCCAGCGGGGTTGGTTTGAGCTCTGGAAACACCATATATTTT. Protein: CASGVGLSSGNTIYF.

Of note for this clonotype: The junction differs from germline at one of its ends, possibly a read error. The CDR3 spells CAGSVDSGGETQYF. CDR3 nucleotide sequence: TGTGCCGGCAGCGTGGACAGTGGGGGAGAGACCCAGTACTTC. V is TRBV9 and J is TRBJ2-5; the D gene is possibly TRBD1 (6 bases). CDR3 size: 14 residues. Germline values: CDR1 SGDLS, CDR2 YYNGEE.

This chain uses TRBV5-8 with TRBJ1-4; 7 bases match TRBD1. The CDR3 is 15 residues long. The J segment lost 5 bases and the V segment lost 4 bases, leaving 8 bases of the junction unmatched. In germline, CDR1 is SGHTS, CDR2 YDEGEE. CDR3 amino acids: CASSQLRTGNEKLFF. The CDR3 DNA is TGTGCCAGCAGCCAACTTAGGACAGGAAATGAAAAACTGTTTTTT.

In this sample, this clonotype turned up a few times. The chain couples TRBV6-1 to TRBJ1-1; 7 nucleotides line up with TRBD1. This CDR3 has 15 residues. Trimming removed 7 bases from V and 0 bases from J; junction bases left unmatched: 8. Germline CDR1 reads MNHNS; CDR2 reads SASEGT. The CDR3 DNA reads as TGTGCCAGCAAATTTGAGGGGGCAGTGAACACTGAAGCTTTCTTT. Translated: CASKFEGAVNTEAFF.

This clonotype was seen only a few times. The rearrangement links TRBV18 to TRBJ1-6; no firm D call. This CDR3 contains 13 residues. CDR1 is KGHSH, CDR2 LQKENI, per germline. V gave up 6 bases and J gave up 8 bases, with 11 bases separating them. CDR3 sequence: CASSEGFYSPLHF. In nucleotides, the CDR3 is TGTGCCAGCTCGGAGGGATTTTATTCACCCCTCCACTTT.

Only a few counts were recorded for this clonotype. The gene calls are TRBV7-2 and TRBJ2-5, with 12 bases lining up with TRBD2. CDR1 SGHTA and CDR2 FQGNSA come from the germline V gene. This CDR3 comprises 16 residues. The trim removed 4 bases at V and 5 bases at J, leaving 8 bases unmatched. The CDR3 coding sequence is TGTGCCAGCAGCTCTAGCGGGAGGGCCGTTCAGGAGACCCAGTACTTC. This codes for CASSSSGRAVQETQYF.

This clonotype has just a few counts. J is TRBJ2-7 and V is TRBV10-1; maybe TRBD2 (5 bases). Per germline, CDR1 WNHNN and CDR2 SYGVQD (reference sequence). The germline V and J ends were trimmed by 4 bases and 5 bases, with 18 bases remaining between them. The CDR3 loop spans 15 amino acids. CDR3 residues: CASSADSHRPNEQYF. In DNA form, the CDR3 reads TGCGCCAGCAGTGCGGACTCTCACCGTCCTAACGAGCAGTACTTC.

This chain joins TRBV6-1 and TRBJ1-2; 7 nucleotides line up with TRBD1. The CDR3 consists of 13 residues. Germline CDR1 and CDR2: MNHNS and SASEGT. Germline trimming cut 0 bases from V and 7 bases from J; bases unmatched to any gene: 2. The CDR3 coding sequence is TGTGCCAGCAGTGAAGCAGGGGGCACTGGCTACACCTTC. Translated: CASSEAGGTGYTF.

This clonotype was counted a few times. V is TRBV9 and J is TRBJ1-2; D perhaps matches TRBD1 (5 bases). The CDR3 sequence is 14 residues long. Germline CDR1 and CDR2: SGDLS and YYNGEE. V lost 0 bases to trimming and J lost 3 bases, with 9 bases between them. The CDR3 bases are TGTGCCAGCAGCGTAGCAGTAGGGGACTATGGCTACACCTTC. Amino acids: CASSVAVGDYGYTF.

In its sample, this clonotype was seen many times. V is TRBV27 and J is TRBJ1-4, with a possible D match to TRBD1 (5 bases). CDR3 length: 16 residues. Germline values: CDR1 MNHEY, CDR2 SMNVEV (reference sequence). Deletions cut 1 base from V and 3 bases from J, with 12 bases between. CDR3 residues: CASSLWGRGANEKLFF. The CDR3 coding sequence is TGTGCCAGCAGTTTATGGGGACGGGGAGCTAATGAAAAACTGTTTTTT.